Each of the 11 T cell receptor beta chains below was sequenced from the same sample in a study of identical twins. TCRdb reprocessed the 5' RACE reads with MiXCR, giving one entry per CDR3 protein. The repertoire includes under 800,000 distinct CDR3 sequences, 20% to 25% of them detected once, and about 4.3% sits in the top ten. The sample was also reused in another study, on T cells expressing NK-cell markers.

The sample comprised PBMCs. These receptors originate from a woman aged 18-29 years in good health.

The chain recombines TRBV12-3 or TRBV12-4 with TRBJ2-2, with D possibly being TRBD2 (6 bases). The CDR3 is 15 amino acids. V was trimmed by 2 bases and J by 5 bases, leaving 12 bases between them. In DNA, the CDR3 is TGTGCCAGCAGTTTACACGGGAGAGGGACCGGGGAGCTGTTTTTT. It is translated as CASSLHGRGTGELFF.

This sequence joins TRBV20-1 and TRBJ2-7, with TRBD2 identical over 7 bases. With V trimmed by 3 bases and J by 5 bases, 7 bases remained unmatched. Germline V CDR1 and CDR2: DFQATT, SNEGSKA (reference sequence). This CDR3 is built from 13 residues. DNA of the CDR3: TGCAGTGCTAGTGTTCGCGGGAGCCACGAGCAGTACTTC. Its protein product is CSASVRGSHEQYF.

J is TRBJ2-2 and V is TRBV25-1; 10 positions match TRBD1. The CDR3 totals 14 residues. V lost 7 bases, J lost 4 bases, and 3 bases stayed unmatched. The V gene's germline CDR1 is MGHDK and CDR2 SYGVNS. Here the CDR3 DNA reads TGTGCCAGCATCCGGACAGGGGGCACCGGGGAGCTGTTTTTT. This sequence encodes CASIRTGGTGELFF.

The chain joins TRBV7-8 to TRBJ2-7; 8 nucleotides line up with TRBD2. Looked up from germline, CDR1 is SGHVS and CDR2 is FQNEAQ. The length of the CDR3 is 14 residues. The V segment lost 4 bases and the J segment 1 base; nucleotides outside the gene matches: 3. The CDR3 loop is CASSSERESYEQYF. The CDR3 DNA sequence: TGTGCCAGCAGCTCCGAGCGGGAGTCCTACGAGCAGTACTTC.

This chain connects TRBV4-2 to TRBJ2-3, with TRBD2 matching over 16 bases. V lost 4 bases and J lost 2; bases outside the gene matches: 12. The CDR3 runs 20 residues. Germline lookup yields CDR1 LGHNA and CDR2 YNFKEQ. CDR3 sequence reads: CASSPDPGTSGGGLTDTQYF. CDR3 DNA: TGTGCCAGCAGCCCCGACCCCGGGACTAGCGGGGGGGGACTCACAGATACGCAGTATTTT.

CDR3 amino acids: CASSWTSGSLYEQYF. Here the CDR3 DNA reads TGTGCCAGCAGCTGGACTAGCGGGAGTTTGTACGAGCAGTACTTC. V usage is TRBV7-9 and J usage is TRBJ2-7, with 13 bases that match TRBD2. There are 15 residues in the CDR3. Germline lookup yields CDR1 SEHNR and CDR2 FQNEAQ (reference sequence). Losses at the gene ends were 4 bases for V and 4 bases for J; bases not matched to a gene: 4.

This clonotype was detected many times. The CDR3 sequence: CSAIAGGRTDTQYF. CDR3 DNA: TGCAGTGCGATAGCGGGGGGCCGCACAGATACGCAGTATTTT. The chain uses TRBV20-1 and TRBJ2-3; 10 bases line up with TRBD2. The CDR3 has 14 amino acids. Germline V gene sequence: CDR1 DFQATT, CDR2 SNEGSKA (reference sequence). The V segment lost 6 bases and the J segment 1 base; nucleotides outside the gene matches: 4.

This clonotype occurred a few times. V and J are TRBV12-3 or TRBV12-4 and TRBJ2-7; TRBD1 agrees at 8 bases. This CDR3 spans 13 amino acids. Unmatched junction bases numbered 6, after V lost 4 bases and J lost 7 bases. CDR3 sequence: CASSSGQVGEQYF. In DNA form, the CDR3 reads TGTGCCAGCAGTTCGGGACAGGTAGGAGAGCAGTACTTC.

This clonotype was counted a few times. V usage is TRBV20-1 and J usage is TRBJ2-1, with 7 bases matching TRBD2. With 0 bases clipped from V and 4 bases from J, the junction kept 6 bases outside the gene matches. The CDR3 sequence is 15 residues long. CDR1 and CDR2 from the germline V gene are DFQATT and SNEGSKA (reference sequence). This CDR3 reads CSARDIAGEYNEQFF. The CDR3, as DNA: TGCAGTGCTAGAGATATAGCGGGCGAGTACAATGAGCAGTTCTTC.

The chain carries TRBV20-1 and TRBJ2-7; tentative D call: TRBD1 (6 bases). Germline assignment: CDR1 DFQATT and CDR2 SNEGSKA (reference sequence). This CDR3 comprises 14 residues. As DNA, the CDR3 is TGCAGCGCTCAGCAGGGGAAGTCTTCTCTCGAGCAGTACTTC. Its translation is CSAQQGKSSLEQYF.

This clonotype was counted a few times. The chain employs TRBV4-3 and TRBJ1-2; TRBD1 aligns across 7 bases. CDR1 LGHNA and CDR2 YSLEER come from the germline V gene. After removal of 3 bases from V and 8 bases from J, the junction contained 9 bases not matched to a gene. This CDR3 spans 14 amino acids. The DNA of the CDR3 is TGCGCCAGCAGCCAGACCCAGGGGGAACACGGCTACACCTTC. Protein: CASSQTQGEHGYTF.